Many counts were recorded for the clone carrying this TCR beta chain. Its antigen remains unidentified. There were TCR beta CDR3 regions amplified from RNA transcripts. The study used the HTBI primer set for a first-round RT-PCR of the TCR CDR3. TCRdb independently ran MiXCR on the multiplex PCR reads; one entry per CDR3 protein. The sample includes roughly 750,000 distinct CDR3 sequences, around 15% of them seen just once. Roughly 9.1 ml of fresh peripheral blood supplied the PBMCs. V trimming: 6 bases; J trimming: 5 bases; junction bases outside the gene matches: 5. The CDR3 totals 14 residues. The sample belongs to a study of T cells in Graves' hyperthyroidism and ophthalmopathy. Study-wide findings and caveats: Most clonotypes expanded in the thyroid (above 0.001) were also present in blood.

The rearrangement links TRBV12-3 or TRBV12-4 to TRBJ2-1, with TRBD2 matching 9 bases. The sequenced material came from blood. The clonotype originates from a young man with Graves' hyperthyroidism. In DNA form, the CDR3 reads TGTGCCAGCAGAATAGCGGGAGTGGACAATGAGCAGTTCTTC. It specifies CASRIAGVDNEQFF.